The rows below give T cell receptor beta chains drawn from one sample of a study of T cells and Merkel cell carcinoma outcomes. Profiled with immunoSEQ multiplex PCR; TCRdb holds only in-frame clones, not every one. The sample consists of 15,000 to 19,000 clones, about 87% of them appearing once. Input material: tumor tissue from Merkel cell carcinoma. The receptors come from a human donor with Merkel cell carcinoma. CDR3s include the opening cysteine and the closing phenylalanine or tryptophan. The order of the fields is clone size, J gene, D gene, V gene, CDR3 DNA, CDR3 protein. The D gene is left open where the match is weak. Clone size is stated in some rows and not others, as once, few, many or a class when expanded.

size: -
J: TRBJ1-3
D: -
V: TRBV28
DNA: TGTGCCAGCAGTTTTAGGCCGGCCTCTGGAAACACCATATATTTT
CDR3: CASSFRPASGNTIYF

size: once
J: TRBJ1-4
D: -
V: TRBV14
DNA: TGTGCCAGCAGCTTCGGGCGGAGGGGTAATGAAAAACTGTTTTTT
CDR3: CASSFGRRGNEKLFF

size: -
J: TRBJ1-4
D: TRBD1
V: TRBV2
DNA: TGTGCCAGCAGTGAGGGGACAGGGGGCGGTAATGAAAAACTATTTTTT
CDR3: CASSEGTGGGNEKLFF

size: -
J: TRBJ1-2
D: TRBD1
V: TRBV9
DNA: TGTGCCAGCAGCGAAGGACAGGACACCTGGGGCTACACCTTC
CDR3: CASSEGQDTWGYTF

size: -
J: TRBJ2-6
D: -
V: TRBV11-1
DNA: TGTGCCAGCAGCTTAACCACAGGGAGGGCTTCTGGGGCCAACGTCCTGACTTTC
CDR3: CASSLTTGRASGANVLTF

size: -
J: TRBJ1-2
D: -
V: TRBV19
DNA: TGTGCCAGTAGTCCAAGCTCACAGAGGGTCTATGGCTACACCTTC
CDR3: CASSPSSQRVYGYTF

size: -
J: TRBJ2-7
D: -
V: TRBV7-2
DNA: TGTGCCAGCAGCGGTTTAAGGACAGAGCAGTACTTC
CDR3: CASSGLRTEQYF

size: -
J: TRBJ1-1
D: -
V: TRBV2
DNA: TGTGCCAGCAGTCAGGGAAGGAACACTGAAGCTTTCTTT
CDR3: CASSQGRNTEAFF

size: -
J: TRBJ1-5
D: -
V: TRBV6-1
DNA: TGTGCCAGCAGTGTCGGTCAGCCCCAGCATTTT
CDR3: CASSVGQPQHF

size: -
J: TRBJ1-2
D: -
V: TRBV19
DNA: TGTGCCAGTAGTTCCCAGGATTCCGAGGGGATCTACACCTTC
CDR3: CASSSQDSEGIYTF

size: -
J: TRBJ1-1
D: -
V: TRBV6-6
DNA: TGTGCCAGCAGTTTCGGACTGGGTAACACTGAAGCTTTCTTT
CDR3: CASSFGLGNTEAFF

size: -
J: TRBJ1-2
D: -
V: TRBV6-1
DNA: TGTGCCAGCAGTGAAGGGCAGGTTGTGGGCTACACCTTC
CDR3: CASSEGQVVGYTF

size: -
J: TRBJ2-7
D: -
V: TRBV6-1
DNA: TGTGCCAGCACCCGGGGAGGAGGTAACTACGAGCAGTACTTC
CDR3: CASTRGGGNYEQYF

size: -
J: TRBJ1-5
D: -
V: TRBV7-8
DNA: TGTGCCAGCAGCCTAACCGGGGGGGGCAATCAGCCCCAGCATTTT
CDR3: CASSLTGGGNQPQHF

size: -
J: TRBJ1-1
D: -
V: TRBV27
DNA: TGTGCCAGCAGGTGGGGGGCGTACACTGAAGCTTTCTTT
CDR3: CASRWGAYTEAFF

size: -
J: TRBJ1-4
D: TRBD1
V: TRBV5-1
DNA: TGCGCCAGCAGCTTGGGCAGGGGGTCGACTAATGAAAAACTGTTTTTT
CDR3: CASSLGRGSTNEKLFF

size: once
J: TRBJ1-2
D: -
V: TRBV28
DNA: TGTGCCAGCAGTTTAGTGGGGGGAGGCTATGGCTACACCTTC
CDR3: CASSLVGGGYGYTF

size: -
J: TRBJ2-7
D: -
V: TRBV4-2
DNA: TGTGCCAGCAGCCGGAGACAAACCTCCCAGGACGAGCAGTACTTC
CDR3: CASSRRQTSQDEQYF

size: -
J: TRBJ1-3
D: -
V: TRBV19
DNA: TGTGCCAGTAGTATAGCGTTCGGCAGCCTCTCTGGAAACACCATATATTTT
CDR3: CASSIAFGSLSGNTIYF

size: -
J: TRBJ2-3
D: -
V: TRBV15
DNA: TGTGCCACCAGCAGAGAGGTTTTGGCCTACCACCGACCCCCAGATACGCAGTATTTT
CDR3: CATSREVLAYHRPPDTQYF

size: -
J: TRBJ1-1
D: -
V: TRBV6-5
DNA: TGTTCTGACCCGAACACTGAAGCTTTTTTT
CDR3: CSDPNTEAFF

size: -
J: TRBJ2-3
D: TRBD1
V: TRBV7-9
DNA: TGTGCCAGCAGCTTAGTGAGGGACAGGATTATAGAGCGAGATACGCAGTATTTT
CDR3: CASSLVRDRIIERDTQYF

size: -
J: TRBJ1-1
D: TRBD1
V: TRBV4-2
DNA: TGTGCCAGCAGCCAAGGGGACAGGGGGTTGAAGACTGAAGCTTTCTTT
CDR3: CASSQGDRGLKTEAFF

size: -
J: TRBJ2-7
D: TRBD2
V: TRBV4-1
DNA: TGCGCCAGCAGCCTGGAGCGGGGGGTCCTCTACGAGCAGTATTTC
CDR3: CASSLERGVLYEQYF

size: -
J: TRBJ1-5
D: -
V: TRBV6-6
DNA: TGTGCCAGCAGTTACGGGGGGGGGAGGCAGCCCCAGCATTTT
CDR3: CASSYGGGRQPQHF

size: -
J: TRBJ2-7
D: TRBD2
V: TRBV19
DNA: TGTGCCAGTAGTGATCTAGCGGGGGGATCCTACGAGCAGTACTTC
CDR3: CASSDLAGGSYEQYF

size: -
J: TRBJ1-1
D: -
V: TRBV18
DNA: TGTGCCAGCTCACCGGGCAGTATGAACACTGAAGCTTTCTTT
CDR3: CASSPGSMNTEAFF

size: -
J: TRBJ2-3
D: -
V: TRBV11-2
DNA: TGTGCCAGCAGCTTAGATACGCTCGGTACGCAGTATTTT
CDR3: CASSLDTLGTQYF

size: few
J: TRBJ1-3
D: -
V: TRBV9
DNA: TGTGCCAGCAGCGTCTCTCAGGACTCTGGAAACACCATATATTTT
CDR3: CASSVSQDSGNTIYF

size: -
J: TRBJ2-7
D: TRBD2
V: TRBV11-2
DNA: TGTGCCAGCAGCTTAGCTGGCGGGGGTATATACGAGCAGTACTTC
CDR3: CASSLAGGGIYEQYF

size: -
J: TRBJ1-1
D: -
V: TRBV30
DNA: TGTGCTTGGAGTATCCAGGAGAACACTGAAGCTTTCTTT
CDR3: CAWSIQENTEAFF

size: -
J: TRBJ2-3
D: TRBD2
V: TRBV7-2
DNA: TGTGCCAGCAGGCCGGGACTAGCGGGAGCGGATACGCAGTATTTT
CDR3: CASRPGLAGADTQYF